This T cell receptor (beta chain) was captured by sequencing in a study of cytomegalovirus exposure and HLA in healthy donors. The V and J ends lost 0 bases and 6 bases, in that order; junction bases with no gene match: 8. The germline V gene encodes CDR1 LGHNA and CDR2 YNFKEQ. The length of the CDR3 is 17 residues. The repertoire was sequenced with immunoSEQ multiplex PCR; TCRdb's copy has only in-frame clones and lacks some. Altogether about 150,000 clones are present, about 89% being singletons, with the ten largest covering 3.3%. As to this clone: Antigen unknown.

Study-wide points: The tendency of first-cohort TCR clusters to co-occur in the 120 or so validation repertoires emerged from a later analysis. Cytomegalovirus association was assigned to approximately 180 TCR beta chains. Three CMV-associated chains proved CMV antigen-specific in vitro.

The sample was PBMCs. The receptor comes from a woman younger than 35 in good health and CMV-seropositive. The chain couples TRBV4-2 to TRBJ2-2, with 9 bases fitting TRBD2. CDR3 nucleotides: TGTGCCAGCAGCCAAGATTTGGCGGGAGGGCAGTCCGGGGAGCTGTTTTTT. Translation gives CASSQDLAGGQSGELFF.